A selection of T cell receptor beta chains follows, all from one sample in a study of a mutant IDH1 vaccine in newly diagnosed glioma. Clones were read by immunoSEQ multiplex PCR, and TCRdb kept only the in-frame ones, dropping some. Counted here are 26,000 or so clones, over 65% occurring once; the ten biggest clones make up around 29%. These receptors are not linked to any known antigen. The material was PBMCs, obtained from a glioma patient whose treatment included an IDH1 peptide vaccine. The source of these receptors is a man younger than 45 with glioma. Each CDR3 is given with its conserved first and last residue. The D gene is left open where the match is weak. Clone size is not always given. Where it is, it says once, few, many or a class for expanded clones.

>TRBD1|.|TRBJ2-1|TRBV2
TGTGCCAGCAGGCTACAGGGGATGTACAATGAGCAGTTCTTC
CASRLQGMYNEQFF
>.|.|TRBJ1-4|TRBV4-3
TGCGCCAGCAGCCAAGAGGGGAGGGCCCAAGAAAAACTGTTTTTT
CASSQEGRAQEKLFF
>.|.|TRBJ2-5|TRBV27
TGTGCCAGCAGGCAGGAAGAGACCCAGTACTTC
CASRQEETQYF
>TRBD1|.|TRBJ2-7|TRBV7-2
TGTGCCAGCAGCTTAGCTCGGACAGGGATCGAGCAGTACTTC
CASSLARTGIEQYF
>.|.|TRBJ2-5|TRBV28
TGTGCCAGCAGAGTCCAGGGGAACCAGCCACAAGAGACCCAGTACTTC
CASRVQGNQPQETQYF
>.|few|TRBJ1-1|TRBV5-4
TGTGCCAGCAGCCTGGACCAGGGACCAAACACTGAAGCTTTCTTT
CASSLDQGPNTEAFF
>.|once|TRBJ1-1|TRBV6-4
TGTGCCAGCAGTGACACAGGGACCACTGAAGCTTTCTTT
CASSDTGTTEAFF
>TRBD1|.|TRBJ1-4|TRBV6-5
TGTGCCAGCAGTCGCGACAGGACAGGCGAAAAACTGTTTTTT
CASSRDRTGEKLFF
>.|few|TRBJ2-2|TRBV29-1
TGCAGCGTCGTAACAGGGTCCACGAACACCGGGGAGCTGTTTTTT
CSVVTGSTNTGELFF
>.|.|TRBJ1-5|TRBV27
TGTGCCAGCAGTCGCGGACCCCAAAATCAGCCCCAGCATTTT
CASSRGPQNQPQHF
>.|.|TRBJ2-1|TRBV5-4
TGTGCCAGCAGCCTCGGGACCGAGCAGTTCTTC
CASSLGTEQFF
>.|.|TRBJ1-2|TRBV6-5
TGTGCCAGCAGTTACGGGAGACAGTATGGCTACACCTTC
CASSYGRQYGYTF
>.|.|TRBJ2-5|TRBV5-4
TGTGCCAGCAGCTTGGTACAAGCGCGAGAGACCCAGTACTTC
CASSLVQARETQYF
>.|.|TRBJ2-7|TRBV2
TGTGCCAGCGTTGGACAGCCTTACGAGCAGTACTTC
CASVGQPYEQYF
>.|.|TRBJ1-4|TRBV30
TGTGCCTGGAGTGTTGGAACAGGGTACACCCGCATTGCAACTAATGAAAAACTGTTTTTT
CAWSVGTGYTRIATNEKLFF
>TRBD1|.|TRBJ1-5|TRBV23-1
TGCGCCAGCAGTCAATCACGCCAGGGGGCGCACAATCAGCCCCAGCATTTT
CASSQSRQGAHNQPQHF
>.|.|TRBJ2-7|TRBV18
TGTGCCAGCTCACCGATTACCGGCAGGACTGGAGAGCAGTACTTC
CASSPITGRTGEQYF
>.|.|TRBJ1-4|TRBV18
TGTGCCAGCTCACCGGCGTGGGGGACTAATGAAAAACTGTTTTTT
CASSPAWGTNEKLFF
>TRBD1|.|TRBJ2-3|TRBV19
TGTGCCACCCGAGGGGGCGCGATTCGTCCCAGCACAGATACGCAGTATTTT
CATRGGAIRPSTDTQYF
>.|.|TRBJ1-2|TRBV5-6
TGTGCCAGCAGCTTGGGAACAGCGACAGACTTC
CASSLGTATDF
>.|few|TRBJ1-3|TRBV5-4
TGTGCCAGCAGTCGGGACCCTAACACCGGAAACACCATATATTTT
CASSRDPNTGNTIYF
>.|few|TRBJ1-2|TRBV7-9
TGTGCCAGCAGCTCCTTAATGCCGAACTATGGCTACACCTTC
CASSSLMPNYGYTF
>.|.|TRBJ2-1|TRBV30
TGTGCCTGGACCGACAGGTACAATGAGCAGTTCTTC
CAWTDRYNEQFF
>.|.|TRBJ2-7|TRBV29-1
TGCAGCGCCCAAGAGGACGGTACCTACGAGCAGTACTTC
CSAQEDGTYEQYF
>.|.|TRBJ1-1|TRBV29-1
TGCAGCGTGGGGGAGGGGACTGAAGCTTTCTTT
CSVGEGTEAFF
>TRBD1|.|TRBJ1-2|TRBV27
TGTGCCAGCAGTCCGGGACAGGGGCGCGATGGCTACACCTTC
CASSPGQGRDGYTF
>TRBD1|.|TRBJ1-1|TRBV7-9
TGTGCCAGCATCATTTCGACCGGGACAGGGCGGACCGAAGCTTTCTTT
CASIISTGTGRTEAFF
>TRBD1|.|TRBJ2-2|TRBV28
TGTGCCAGCAGTTCAGGGGGCCGGATCGGGGAGCTGTTTTTT
CASSSGGRIGELFF
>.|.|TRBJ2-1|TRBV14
TGTGCCAGCAGCCAAGATACACTGAAATCCTACAATGAGCAGTTCTTC
CASSQDTLKSYNEQFF
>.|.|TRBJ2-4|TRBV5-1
TGCGCCAGCAGCTTGATAGCGGATAGCAAAAACATTCAGTACTTC
CASSLIADSKNIQYF
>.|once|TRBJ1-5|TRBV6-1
TGTGCCAGCAGTGGGCGCTTGTCGGATCAGCCCCAGCATTTT
CASSGRLSDQPQHF
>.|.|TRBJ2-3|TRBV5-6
TGTGCCAGCAGCTTTACCGCTAGGGATACGCAGTATTTT
CASSFTARDTQYF
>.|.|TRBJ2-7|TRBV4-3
TGCGCCAGCAGCCAGACCCGGGGGAGCTCCTACGAGCAGTACTTC
CASSQTRGSSYEQYF
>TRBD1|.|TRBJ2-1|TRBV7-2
TGTGCCAGCAGCCGGGACAGGGGACCCTACAATGAGCAGTTCTTC
CASSRDRGPYNEQFF
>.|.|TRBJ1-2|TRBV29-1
TGCAGCGTCCGCCCGGACTCCAACTATGGCTACACCTTC
CSVRPDSNYGYTF
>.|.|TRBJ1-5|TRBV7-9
TGTGCCAGCAGCGCAGCCCAGGAGTATAGCAATCAGCCCCAGCATTTT
CASSAAQEYSNQPQHF
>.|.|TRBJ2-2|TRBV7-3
TGTGCCAGCAGCTTAAATGCCGGGGAGCTGTTTTTT
CASSLNAGELFF
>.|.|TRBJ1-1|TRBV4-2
TGTGCCAGCAGCCAAGGGAGGGTTGCTTTCTTT
CASSQGRVAFF
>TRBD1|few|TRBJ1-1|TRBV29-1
TGCAGCGCTACGAACCAGGGGGGAACTGAAGCTTTCTTT
CSATNQGGTEAFF
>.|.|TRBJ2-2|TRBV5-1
TGCGCCAGCAGCTTGGATACCGGGACAACCATCACCGGGGAGCTGTTTTTT
CASSLDTGTTITGELFF
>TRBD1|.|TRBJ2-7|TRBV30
TGTGCCTGGAGTGTGGGACAGGGGCACGAGCAGTACTTC
CAWSVGQGHEQYF
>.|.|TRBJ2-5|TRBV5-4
TGTGCCAGCAGCTTGGAACCGGGAGAGACCCAGTACTTC
CASSLEPGETQYF
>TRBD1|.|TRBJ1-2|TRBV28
TGTGCCAGCGAACCCGGGACAGCCTATGGCTACACCTTC
CASEPGTAYGYTF
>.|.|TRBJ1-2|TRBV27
TGTGCCAGCAGTTTTGCCGGGAGTCCGAAGCCCTATGGCTACACCTTC
CASSFAGSPKPYGYTF
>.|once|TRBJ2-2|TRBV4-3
TGCGCCAGCAGCCAAGAAATGGGGGGGCCCACCGGGGAGCTGTTTTTT
CASSQEMGGPTGELFF
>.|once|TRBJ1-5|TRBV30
TGTGCCTGGAGTGGGCTTGGATATAGCAATCAGCCCCAGCATTTT
CAWSGLGYSNQPQHF